This T cell receptor (beta chain) was obtained from a study of long-term antiretroviral therapy in people with HIV (dated by TCRdb to 2021 to 2024). In terms of the full investigation: Collection of the earliest samples took place about a decade ahead of the 2015 WHO recommendation for immediate ART, at a time when ART was typically delayed until CD4 counts fell. A retrospective serial study tested whether changes in peripheral blood TRB repertoire composition and diversity were associated with ART initiation and durable HIV suppression. About 40% of the roughly 30 participants with HIV were female. From some 28 adults with confirmed HIV infection, the cohort provided roughly 200 cryopreserved PBMC samples, gathered serially across a mean of roughly 6 years (range 1-12). Test extractions of a monoclonal T-cell line alongside about 30 polyclonal samples showed no cross-contamination during QIAcube processing. Study-level results and caveats: ART initiation was associated with a significant increase in TRB diversity, but diversity stayed significantly below transplant donor controls even after long-term ART. CDR3 length ranges in HIV repertoires were narrower than in controls, and network structure suggested an antigen-experienced repertoire with only a slight naive shift after ART. No data were available on ART adherence, viral resistance or therapy changes, limiting inferences about post-ART repertoire changes. Expanded TRB clones identified before ART initiation dominated the repertoire across all time points, though the dominance fluctuated and decreased in many PLHIV after ART. Because pre-ART samples had limited cell numbers, unsorted PBMC were profiled rather than sorted CD4+ and CD8+ T cells. The samples were dated from about 2003 to 2018, and the ART regimens that were used may be less effective than current ART regimens. Since PBMC availability was limited, sequencing covered only the TCR beta chain, with no alpha chain pairing.

This clone appeared once. Its antigen specificity is not known. Base qualities are missing; no much larger clone stands one base away. The immunoSEQ hsTCRB v3.0 assay was used at survey level resolution for TRB variable region sequencing. TRB sequencing targeted a depth of 40,000-50,000 T-cell genomes per sample. Pooled TRB libraries were sequenced on an Illumina MiSeq with a v3 150-cycle kit. The authors processed their data as follows. Repertoire analysis was run in R within a reproducible Nextflow workflow that covered QC, data transformation and analysis. LymphoSeq2, an R package for exploring AIRR-Seq data, was used to implement custom analyses. A handful of samples yielding fewer than 5000 total TRB sequences were excluded, leaving around 190 analyzed HIV repertoires. Among the roughly 180 retained HIV repertoires, some 60 were collected before ART initiation and under 150 after ART initiation. Repertoires were downsampled to 5000 TRB nucleotide sequences, with summary statistics averaged over 100 downsampling iterations. The analysis kept only TRB sequences whose CDR3 regions were at least seven amino acids long. Two measures captured diversity: a Shannon entropy-derived clonality score and the Gini coefficient. Repertoire networks linked the top 5000 CDR3 amino acid sequences whenever two sequences differed by an edit distance of one. For TRB CDR3 amino acid sequences, GLIPH2 was used to predict antigen specificity groups and MHC restriction. To flag known associations with CMV, EBV, HIV or tissue antigens, CDR3 amino acid sequences were compared against VDJdb and McPAS-TCR. Pre-ART, post-ART and control groups were compared with Wilcoxon signed-rank tests and Holm-Bonferroni correction. Entries here come from immuneACCESS through TCRdb and include only in-frame sequences with V and J called. Some clones fail to appear in such tables; in the studies checked, an unresolved V gene covers under half of the shortfall, and the cause of the remainder is unknown. V, J and clone size reflect that table, while D and trimming were determined from the DNA. The sample records tens of thousands of clones, 85% of which are singletons. Around 10% of the sample goes to the ten largest clones.

The CDR3 has 14 amino acids, counting the end cysteine and phenylalanine. Of all the DNA, just the CDR3 is kept, 42 bases in frame from base 1. In the germline V gene, CDR1 corresponds to SGDLS and CDR2 to YYNGEE. V and J lose 0 bases and 7 bases, and a span of 14 bases separates them. Inclusion was restricted to participants for whom at least one PBMC sample before ART initiation and at least two post-ART samples were available. Every participant with HIV received treatment in the United States of America. Before DNA extraction, cryopreserved samples of 1-10 million PBMC were thawed and then washed. At the time of the earliest PBMC sample, participants with HIV were aged between roughly 20 and 60 years. Each participant contributed PBMC samples from 1-4 timepoints before ART initiation and 2-8 timepoints after ART initiation, with a median of 7 samples. For every participant, serial HIV viral load, CD4+ T-cell count, ART history and demographic data were obtained. A Qiagen kit on a QIAcube was used to extract genomic DNA from unsorted PBMC, with samples processed in batches of 12.

This receptor was identified in a man aged 35-49 years with HIV. The sequence joins TRBV9 to TRBJ2-7; the D gene is possibly TRBD1 or TRBD2, with 5 bases matching each. The sequencing used unsorted PBMCs, collected 2.3 years after starting antiretroviral therapy. The CDR3 sequence is CASSVGGAPEEQYF. The bases are TGTGCCAGCAGCGTAGGAGGGGCCCCTGAAGAGCAGTACTTC. Full variable domain (CDR3 extended with the reference TRBV9 and TRBJ2-7 proteins): DSGVTQTPKHLITATGQRVTLRCSPRSGDLSVYWYQQSLDQGLQFLIQYYNGEERAKGNILERFSAQQFPDLHSELNLSSLELGDSALYFCASSVGGAPEEQYFGPGTRLTVT.